This T cell receptor beta chain was documented in a study of HIV-infected patients and healthy controls. This clonotype is judged medium-sized (0.01 to 0.1%). The repertoire came from unfractionated whole blood and reflected all unsorted peripheral T cells. The CDR3 has 13 amino acids. The germline V and J ends were trimmed by 0 bases and 7 bases, with 10 bases remaining between them. CDR1 is SQVTM and CDR2 is ANQGSEA in the germline V gene. cDNA was made from around 0.5 ug RNA using alpha and beta constant primers. Alpha and beta chain libraries were made separately by chain-specific third strand synthesis with multiplexing indices. MiXCR was run by TCRdb on the 5' RACE reads, yielding one entry per CDR3 protein. The repertoire holds some 17,000 distinct CDR3 sequences, 8% to 10% seen once, with approximately 5.1% in the top ten.

Material for sequencing was blood. The V gene is TRBV29-1, the J gene TRBJ2-1, with a tentative D call TRBD2 (5 bases). The receptor was derived from an adult in good health. The CDR3 region has the DNA TGCAGCGTTGAAGAATTTCGGGAAAATGAGCAGTTCTTC. This gives the protein CSVEEFRENEQFF.